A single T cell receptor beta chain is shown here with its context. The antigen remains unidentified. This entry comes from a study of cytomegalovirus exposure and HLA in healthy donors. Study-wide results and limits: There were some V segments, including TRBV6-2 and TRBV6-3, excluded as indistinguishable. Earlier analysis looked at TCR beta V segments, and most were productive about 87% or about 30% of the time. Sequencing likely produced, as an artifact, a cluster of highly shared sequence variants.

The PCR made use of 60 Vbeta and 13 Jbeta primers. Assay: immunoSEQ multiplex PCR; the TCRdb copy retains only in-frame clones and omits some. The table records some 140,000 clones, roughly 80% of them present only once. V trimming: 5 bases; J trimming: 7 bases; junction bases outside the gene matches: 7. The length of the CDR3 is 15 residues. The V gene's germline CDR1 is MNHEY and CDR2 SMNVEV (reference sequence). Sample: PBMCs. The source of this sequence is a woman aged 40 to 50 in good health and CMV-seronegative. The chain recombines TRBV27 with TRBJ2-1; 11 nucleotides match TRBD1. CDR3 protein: CASSLGQGVGNEQFF. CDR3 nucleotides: TGTGCCAGCAGTCTGGGACAGGGGGTGGGTAATGAGCAGTTCTTC.